This T cell receptor beta chain was found in a study of shared clonotypes between healthy human individuals. Assay used: immunoSEQ multiplex PCR; TCRdb lists only in-frame clones, some missing. The sample records a few hundred thousand clones, 79% being singletons. This clone was recorded a few times. No antigen is known for it. Study-wide results and caveats: Blood alone was sampled, and tissue repertoires likely differ.

Trimming took 4 bases from V and 0 from J, leaving 6 bases between them. Germline values: CDR1 SQVTM, CDR2 ANQGSEA. CDR3 length equals 12 residues. The specimen was PBMCs. The TCR sequence derives from a middle-aged woman in good health. Some clones in this sample may be carry-over from other donors' samples. The V gene is TRBV29-1, the J gene TRBJ1-1, with no clear D. The CDR3 spells CSVGGMNTEAFF. DNA for the CDR3: TGCAGCGTTGGGGGAATGAACACTGAAGCTTTCTTT.